These 18 T cell receptor beta chains were all obtained from the same sample, sequenced in a study of brain T cells in children with intractable seizures. The assay was immunoSEQ multiplex PCR, and TCRdb's table has in-frame clones only and misses some. The profile shows 60,000 to 85,000 clones, 85% to 95% of them singletons. Sequenced here: peripheral blood, sampled at surgery. The source of these receptors is a boy younger than two with tuberous sclerosis and intractable seizures.

The V and J genes are TRBV7-9 and TRBJ2-2; 10 positions match TRBD1. V was pared by 5 bases and J by 3 bases, with 9 bases of the junction left unmatched. Germline values: CDR1 SEHNR, CDR2 FQNEAQ (reference sequence). CDR3 size: 17 residues. The CDR3 here is CASSPPRQGAYTGELFF. The DNA of the CDR3 is TGTGCCAGCAGCCCTCCTCGACAGGGGGCTTACACCGGGGAGCTGTTTTTT.

The gene calls are TRBV5-1 and TRBJ1-1; possibly TRBD1 for D (6 bases). Germline loops: CDR1 SGHRS, CDR2 YFSETQ. The ends were cut back, 6 bases at V and 0 bases at J, with 18 bases in the middle. The length of the CDR3 is 16 residues. For the CDR3, the DNA is TGCGCCAGCAAGAAAAACAGGGATGGTGTGAACACTGAAGCTTTCTTT. It specifies CASKKNRDGVNTEAFF. Looking up the rest from reference TRBV5-1 and TRBJ1-1 gives the full variable domain: KAGVTQTPRYLIKTRGQQVTLSCSPISGHRSVSWYQQTPGQGLQFLFEYFSETQRNKGNFPGRFSGRQFSNSRSEMNVSTLELGDSALYLCASKKNRDGVNTEAFFGQGTRLTVV.

This clone was recorded only once. The CDR3 sequence is CASRTGGEYEQYF. The CDR3 coding sequence is TGTGCCAGCAGGACAGGGGGCGAGTACGAGCAGTACTTC. J is TRBJ2-7 and V is TRBV25-1, with TRBD1 matching 10 bases. This CDR3 spans 13 amino acids. With 6 bases clipped from V and 4 bases from J, the junction kept 3 bases outside the gene matches. Germline CDR1 MGHDK, CDR2 SYGVNS.

This sequence joins TRBV10-2 and TRBJ1-1; D perhaps matches TRBD1 (5 bases). Trimming removed 5 bases from V and 1 base from J, with 5 bases in between. This CDR3 has 12 amino acids. Germline assignment: CDR1 WSHSY and CDR2 SAAADI. For the CDR3, the DNA is TGCGCCAGCAGTACAGGGAACACTGAAGCTTTCTTT. Its translation: CASSTGNTEAFF.

The sample holds one count of this clone. DNA of the CDR3: TGTGCCAGCATATATGAAAGGACTAGCACCTACGAGCAGTACTTC. Translated, it gives CASIYERTSTYEQYF. The rearrangement joins TRBV6-5 to TRBJ2-7, with 8 bases identical to TRBD2. J gave up 2 bases and V 7 bases, and 10 bases lay outside the gene matches. CDR1 and CDR2 (germline): MNHEY, SVGAGI. The CDR3 is 15 amino acids.

The rearrangement uses TRBV24-1 and TRBJ1-1; D is uncertain. Between the trimmed V and J ends, which lost 9 bases and 0 bases, there was a span of 16 bases. CDR1 KGHDR and CDR2 SFDVKD come from the germline V gene. This CDR3 comprises 15 residues. The CDR3 reads CATVGGWSVNTEAFF. CDR3 DNA sequence: TGTGCCACCGTGGGCGGGTGGTCGGTGAACACTGAAGCTTTCTTT.

The chain carries TRBV30 and TRBJ1-2; D gene unclear. The germline gives CDR1 GTSNPN, CDR2 SVGIG (reference sequence). This CDR3 region has 13 residues. V lost 5 bases and J lost 6, with 16 bases in between. CDR3 nucleotides: TGTGCCTGGGACTCAGGCGGCCCTGATGGCTACACCTTC. This codes for CAWDSGGPDGYTF.

The chain has TRBV6-5 and TRBJ2-3; D perhaps matches TRBD1 (6 bases). This CDR3 contains 13 residues. In germline, CDR1 is MNHEY, CDR2 SVGAGI. V was cut by 9 bases and J by 4 bases, with 14 bases left in between. The CDR3 DNA reads as TGTGCCAGTCGCCTAGGGGGAGCAGATACGCAGTATTTT. Its protein product is CASRLGGADTQYF.

The chain is built from TRBV15 and TRBJ1-6; D unclear. This CDR3 is built from 14 residues. Germline V lookup: CDR1 LNHNV, CDR2 YYDKDF (reference sequence). Deletions cut 8 bases from V and 0 bases from J, with 8 bases between. The CDR3 region has the DNA TGTGCCACCGCTAGGAGCTCCTATAATTCACCCCTCCACTTT. This sequence encodes CATARSSYNSPLHF.

The gene calls are TRBV28 and TRBJ2-5; 10 bases match TRBD2. The trim removed 3 bases at V and 2 bases at J, leaving 9 bases unmatched. CDR1 and CDR2 from the germline V gene are MDHEN and SYDVKM. The CDR3 extends over 17 amino acids. CDR3 coding DNA: TGTGCCAGCAGTTTGCTAGCGGGAGTGGGTACACAAGAGACCCAGTACTTC. It translates to CASSLLAGVGTQETQYF.

V gene TRBV11-3 combines with J gene TRBJ2-1, with D unclear. This CDR3 is 16 amino acids long. Germline CDR1 and CDR2: SGHNT and YENEEA. V lost 5 bases and J 3 bases, leaving 17 bases between the germline ends. CDR3 region: CASSPQLGGYYNEQFF. In nucleotides, the CDR3 is TGTGCCAGCAGCCCTCAGCTAGGCGGATACTACAATGAGCAGTTCTTC.

V gene TRBV30 combines with J gene TRBJ1-3; D ambiguous. CDR3 size: 11 residues. The ends were cut back, 2 bases at V and 11 bases at J, with 10 bases in the middle. Per germline, CDR1 GTSNPN and CDR2 SVGIG (reference sequence). The CDR3 loop reads CAWSTEESIYF. CDR3 in DNA: TGTGCCTGGAGTACAGAGGAATCCATATATTTT. The whole variable domain, remainder taken from reference TRBV30 and TRBJ1-3, is SQTIHQWPATLVQPVGSPLSLECTVEGTSNPNLYWYRQAAGRGLQLLFYSVGIGQISSEVPQNLSASRPQDRQFILSSKKLLLSDSGFYLCAWSTEESIYFGEGSWLTVV.

The chain is built from TRBV7-2 and TRBJ1-3; D is ambiguous. The length of the CDR3 is 16 residues. Germline-derived CDR1 and CDR2 are SGHTA and FQGNSA. V was pared by 1 base and J by 0 bases, with 10 bases between. The CDR3 bases are TGTGCCAGCAGCTTAGGTGTTGGAATCTCTGGAAACACCATATATTTT. It codes for CASSLGVGISGNTIYF.

The rearrangement uses TRBV29-1 and TRBJ2-3, with 10 positions matching TRBD2. This CDR3 comprises 15 residues. V was pared by 6 bases and J by 0 bases, with 6 bases of the junction left unmatched. Germline V gene lookup returns CDR1 SQVTM and CDR2 ANQGSEA. The CDR3 nucleotides are TGCAGCGTCGAGACTAGCGGGTCTAGCACAGATACGCAGTATTTT. Its protein product is CSVETSGSSTDTQYF.

The CDR3 DNA reads as TGTGCCAGCAGCGTGGGGGGACAGCTTACAGATACGCAGTATTTT. Residues: CASSVGGQLTDTQYF. The chain uses TRBV9 and TRBJ2-3; D is perhaps TRBD1 (7 bases). Between the trimmed V and J ends, which lost 2 bases and 3 bases, there was a span of 13 bases. The CDR3 is made up of 15 amino acids. CDR1 SGDLS and CDR2 YYNGEE come from the germline V gene.

The chain has TRBV28 and TRBJ2-5; D may be TRBD2 (6 bases). Germline V gene sequence: CDR1 MDHEN, CDR2 SYDVKM. The V end lost 5 bases, the J end lost 3 bases, and 7 bases lay between the germline ends. The CDR3 is 12 residues long. CDR3 amino acids: CASSRGKETQYF. As DNA, the CDR3 is TGTGCCAGCAGTCGGGGGAAAGAGACCCAGTACTTC.

The chain couples TRBV7-9 to TRBJ1-1; 7 bases line up with TRBD1. The CDR3 is made up of 12 amino acids. Germline V gene sequence: CDR1 SEHNR, CDR2 FQNEAQ (reference sequence). J gave up 12 bases and V 3 bases, and 7 bases lay outside the gene matches. This CDR3 reads CASSLRGRGTFF. The DNA of the CDR3 is TGTGCCAGCAGCTTGAGGGGGCGTGGAACTTTCTTT. Filled out from reference TRBV7-9 and TRBJ1-1, the complete variable domain reads DTGVSQNPRHKITKRGQNVTFRCDPISEHNRLYWYRQTLGQGPEFLTYFQNEAQLEKSRLLSDRFSAERPKGSFSTLEIQRTEQGDSAMYLCASSLRGRGTFFGQGTRLTVV.

CDR3 bases: TGTGCCAGCAGTTGTGTGGGGGCGAAATGGCAGCCCCAGCATTTT. It is translated as CASSCVGAKWQPQHF. The chain links TRBV13 to TRBJ1-5; D possibly corresponds to TRBD1 (6 bases). The CDR3 runs 15 residues. V dropped 6 bases and J dropped 7 bases, with 19 bases sitting between them. The V gene's germline CDR1 is PRHDT and CDR2 FYEKMQ (reference sequence).